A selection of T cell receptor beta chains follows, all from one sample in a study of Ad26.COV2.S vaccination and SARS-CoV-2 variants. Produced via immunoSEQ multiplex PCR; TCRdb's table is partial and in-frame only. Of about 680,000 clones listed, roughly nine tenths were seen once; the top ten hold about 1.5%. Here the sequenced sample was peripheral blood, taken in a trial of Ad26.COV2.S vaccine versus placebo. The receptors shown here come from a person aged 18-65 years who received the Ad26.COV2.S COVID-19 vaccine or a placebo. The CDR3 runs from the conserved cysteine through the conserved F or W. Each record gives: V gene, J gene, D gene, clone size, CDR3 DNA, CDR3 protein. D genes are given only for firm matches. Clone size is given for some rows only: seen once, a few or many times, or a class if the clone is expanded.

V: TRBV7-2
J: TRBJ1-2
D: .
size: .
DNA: TGTGCCAGCAGCTTAGGTTTAGGGAACTATGGCTACACCTTC
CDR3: CASSLGLGNYGYTF

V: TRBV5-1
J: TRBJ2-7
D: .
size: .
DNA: TGCGCCAGCAGGTCGGAGTACGAGCAGTACTTC
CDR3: CASRSEYEQYF

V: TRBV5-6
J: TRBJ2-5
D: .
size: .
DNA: TGTGCCAGCAGCTTGGGGTTTCAAGAGACCCAGTACTTC
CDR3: CASSLGFQETQYF

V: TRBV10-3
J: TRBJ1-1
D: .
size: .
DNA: TGTGCCATCAGTGATGGGAACACTGAAGCTTTCTTT
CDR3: CAISDGNTEAFF

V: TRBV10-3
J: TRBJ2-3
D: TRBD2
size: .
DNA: TGTGCCACCACCGGGACTAGCGGGGGGGCAGATACGCAGTATTTT
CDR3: CATTGTSGGADTQYF

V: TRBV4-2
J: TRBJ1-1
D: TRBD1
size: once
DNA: TGTGCCAGCAGCCCGACAGGGGTTACTGAAGCTTTCTTT
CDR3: CASSPTGVTEAFF

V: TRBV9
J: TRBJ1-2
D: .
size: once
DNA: TGTGCCAGCAGCCCCCGAGGAGGGCCTAACTATGGCTACACCTTC
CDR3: CASSPRGGPNYGYTF

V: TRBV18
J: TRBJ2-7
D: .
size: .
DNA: TGTGCCAGCTCACCAGGGGGAGGGGGTACCTACGAGCAGTACTTC
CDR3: CASSPGGGGTYEQYF

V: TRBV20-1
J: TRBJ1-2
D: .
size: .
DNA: TGCAGTGCTAGCGGGCACTATGGCTACACCTTC
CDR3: CSASGHYGYTF

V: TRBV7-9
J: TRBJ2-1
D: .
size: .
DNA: TGTGCCAGCAGCTTGGGGGGTGAGCAGTTCTTC
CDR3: CASSLGGEQFF

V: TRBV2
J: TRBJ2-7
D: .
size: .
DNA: TGTGCCAGCAGTGAAATTTCCTACGAGCAGTACTTC
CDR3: CASSEISYEQYF

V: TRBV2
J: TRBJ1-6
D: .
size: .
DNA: TGTGCCAGCAGTGAAAGTGGACCCCTCCACTTT
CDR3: CASSESGPLHF

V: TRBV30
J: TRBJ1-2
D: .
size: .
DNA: TGTGCCTGGAGTGTCCACCGGGGGGGGGATTATGGCTACACCTTC
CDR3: CAWSVHRGGDYGYTF

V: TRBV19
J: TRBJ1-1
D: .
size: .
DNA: TGTGCCAGTAGTAGTCCCCACATGAACACTGAAGCTTTCTTT
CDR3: CASSSPHMNTEAFF

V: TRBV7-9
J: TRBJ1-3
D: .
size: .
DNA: TGTGCCAGCAGCTTAGGCAGCGACTCTGGAAACACCATATATTTT
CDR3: CASSLGSDSGNTIYF

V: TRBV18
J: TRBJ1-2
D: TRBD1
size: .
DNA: TGTGCCAGCTCACCTGACAGGGACTCCGGCTACACCTTC
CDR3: CASSPDRDSGYTF

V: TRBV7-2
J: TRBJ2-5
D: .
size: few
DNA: TGTGCCAGCAGCCCGCAGGGGGGAATGGAGACCCAGTACTTC
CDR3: CASSPQGGMETQYF

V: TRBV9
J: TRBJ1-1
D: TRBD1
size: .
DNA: TGTGCCAGCAGCGTTAGACAGGGTAGAGAAGGAGCTTTCTTT
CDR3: CASSVRQGREGAFF

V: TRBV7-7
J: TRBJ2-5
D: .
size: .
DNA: TGTGCCAGCAGCTCGGACAGAAGAGAGACCCAGTACTTC
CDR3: CASSSDRRETQYF

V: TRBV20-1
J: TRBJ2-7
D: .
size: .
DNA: TGCAGTGCTAGTAAGTTGGCCTACGAGCAGTACTTC
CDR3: CSASKLAYEQYF

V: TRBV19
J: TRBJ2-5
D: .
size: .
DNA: TGTGCCAGTAGTGAGAGGGACTTCCAGGGGGAGACCCAGTACTTC
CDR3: CASSERDFQGETQYF

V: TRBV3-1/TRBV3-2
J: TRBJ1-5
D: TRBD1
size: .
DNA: TGTGCCAGCAGCCCCCCCCGGACAGGGCATTCCGGCCTTTATCAGCCCCAGCATTTT
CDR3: CASSPPRTGHSGLYQPQHF

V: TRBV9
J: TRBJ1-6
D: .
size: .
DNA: TGTGCCAGCAGCGTAGATGGGGCTGTAAATTCACCCCTCCACTTT
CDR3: CASSVDGAVNSPLHF

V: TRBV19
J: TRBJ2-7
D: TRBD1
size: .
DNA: TGTGCCAGTAGTCTACGGACAGGGAACTACGAGCAGTACTTC
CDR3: CASSLRTGNYEQYF

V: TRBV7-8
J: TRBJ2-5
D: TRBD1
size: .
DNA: TGTGCCAGCAGACCTGGACAGGGGGCGTTGTTGGAGACCCAGTACTTC
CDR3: CASRPGQGALLETQYF

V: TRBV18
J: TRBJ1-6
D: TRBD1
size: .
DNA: TGTGCCAGCTCACCGAGGACAGGGTACGATTCACCCCTCCACTTT
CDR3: CASSPRTGYDSPLHF

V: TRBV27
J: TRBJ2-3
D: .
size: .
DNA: TGTGCCAGCAGCAGACTAGTTACAGATACGCAGTATTTT
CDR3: CASSRLVTDTQYF

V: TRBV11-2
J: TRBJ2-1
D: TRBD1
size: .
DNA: TGTGCCAGCAGCCACCTGGGGACAGGTGCCTACAATGAGCAGTTCTTC
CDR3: CASSHLGTGAYNEQFF

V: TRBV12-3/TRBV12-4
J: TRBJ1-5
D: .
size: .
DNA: TGTGCCAGCAGCCTGGGGGACCAGCCCCAGCATTTT
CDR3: CASSLGDQPQHF

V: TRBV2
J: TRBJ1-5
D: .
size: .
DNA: TGTGCCAGCAGTGGGAGATGGAGTTCTCAGCCCCAGCATTTT
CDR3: CASSGRWSSQPQHF

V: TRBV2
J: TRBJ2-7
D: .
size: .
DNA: TGTGCCAGCAGACCCGGGTTTTCCTACGAGCAGTACTTC
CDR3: CASRPGFSYEQYF

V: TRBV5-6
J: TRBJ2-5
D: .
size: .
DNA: TGTGCCAGCAGCTTGAACCTTCAGGGGTCCCAGTACTTC
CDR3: CASSLNLQGSQYF

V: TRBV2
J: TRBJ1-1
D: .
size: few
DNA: TGTGCCAGCACTCCGGGAGGCCGAAGCTCTGAAGCTTTCTTT
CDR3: CASTPGGRSSEAFF

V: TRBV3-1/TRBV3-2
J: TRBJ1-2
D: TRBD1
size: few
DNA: TGTGCCAGCAGCCAGGGGACAGGAAATGGCTACACCTTC
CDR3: CASSQGTGNGYTF

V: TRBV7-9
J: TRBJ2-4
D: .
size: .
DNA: TGTGCCAGCAGCTTAAATGACATTCAGTACTTC
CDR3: CASSLNDIQYF

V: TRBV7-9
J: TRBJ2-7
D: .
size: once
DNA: TGTGCCAGCAGCTTAGGGCGGGATTTCTACGAGCAGTACTTC
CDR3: CASSLGRDFYEQYF

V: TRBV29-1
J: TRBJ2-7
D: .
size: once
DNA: TGCAGCGGGGGAGCTAGCGTCTACGAGCAGTACTTC
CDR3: CSGGASVYEQYF

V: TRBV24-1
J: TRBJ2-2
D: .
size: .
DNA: TGTGCCACCAGTGACAGGGGCCTCGGAGAGCTGTTTTTT
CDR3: CATSDRGLGELFF

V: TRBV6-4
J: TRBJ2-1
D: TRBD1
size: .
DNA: TGTGCCAGCAGTGGGACAGGGGACCACAATGAGCAGTTCTTC
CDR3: CASSGTGDHNEQFF

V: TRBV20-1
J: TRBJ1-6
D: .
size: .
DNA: TGCAGTGCTAGGGGAGATTCACCCCTCCACTTT
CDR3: CSARGDSPLHF

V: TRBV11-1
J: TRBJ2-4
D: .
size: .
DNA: TGTGCCAGCAGCTCAGACAGTATAGCCAAAAACATTCAGTACTTC
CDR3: CASSSDSIAKNIQYF

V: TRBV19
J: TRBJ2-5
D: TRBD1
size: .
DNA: TGTGCCAGTAGTCTAGTCGGACAGGCCCCCCAAGAGACCCAGTACTTC
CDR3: CASSLVGQAPQETQYF

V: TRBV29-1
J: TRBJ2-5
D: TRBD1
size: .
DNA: TGCAGCGCTCAGGGGGAAGAGACCCAGTACTTC
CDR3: CSAQGEETQYF

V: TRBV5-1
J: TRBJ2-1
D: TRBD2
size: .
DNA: TGCGCCAGCAGCTTAGCTCTAGCGGGGGGAGCCAATGAGCAGTTCTTC
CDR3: CASSLALAGGANEQFF

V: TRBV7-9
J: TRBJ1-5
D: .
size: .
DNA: TGTGCCTCAGGGGACGATTTGCAGCCCCAGCATTTT
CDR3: CASGDDLQPQHF

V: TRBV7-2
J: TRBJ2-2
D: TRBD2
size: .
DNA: TGTGCCAGCAGCTTCTGGCTAGCGGGAAGCGCCGGGGAGCTGTTTTTT
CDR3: CASSFWLAGSAGELFF

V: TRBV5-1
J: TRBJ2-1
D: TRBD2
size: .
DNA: TGCGCCAGCAGCTTGGGTTTTTCGGGAGGAGACTACAATGAGCAGTTCTTC
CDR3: CASSLGFSGGDYNEQFF

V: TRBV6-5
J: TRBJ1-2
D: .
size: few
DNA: TGTGCCAGCAGCTTTCAGGGGCTCTATGGCTACACCTTC
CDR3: CASSFQGLYGYTF

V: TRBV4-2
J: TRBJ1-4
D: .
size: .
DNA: TGTGCCAGCAGCCCTTCTCAAGGGGATGAAAAACTGTTTTTT
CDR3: CASSPSQGDEKLFF

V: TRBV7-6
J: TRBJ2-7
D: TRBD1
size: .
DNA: TGTGCCAGCAGCGCCGGGACAGGGCCCTACGAGCAGTACTTC
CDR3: CASSAGTGPYEQYF